The TCR beta chain under discussion was sequenced for a study of metastatic and nonmetastatic thyroid tumors. This clone is judged large. TCRdb reassembled clones from the PCR reads with MiXCR. Among about 6,100 clones, approximately 31% were seen once, and the ten largest hold roughly 35%. No treatment had been given to any patient before thyroid surgery. This CDR3 is built from 14 residues. Germline-derived CDR1 and CDR2 are DFQATT and SNEGSKA (reference sequence). V lost 3 bases and J 11 bases, leaving 20 bases between the germline ends. Sequenced material: adjacent normal tissue. This chain joins TRBV20-1 and TRBJ1-5; D might be TRBD1 (6 bases). The TCR comes from a male donor with papillary thyroid cancer or a benign thyroid nodule (not recorded which). Some clones in this sample may be carry-over from other donors' samples. The CDR3 coding sequence is TGCAGTGCTAGTCTGGACAGCGGCCCGGGGACCCAGCATTTT. It yields the protein CSASLDSGPGTQHF.